The T cell receptor (beta chain) under discussion was sequenced for a study of T cell responses to AZD1222 COVID-19 vaccine. The sample holds a few counts of this clone. Data came from immunoSEQ multiplex PCR; TCRdb stores just in-frame clones and leaves some out. The table has 60,000 to 65,000 clones, over 60% seen once; the top ten hold over 12%. J lost 1 base, V lost 5 bases, and 3 bases had no gene match. Germline V CDR1 and CDR2: SGHAT, FQNNGV. This CDR3 is built from 15 residues. The sample in question was peripheral blood, obtained on day 0 of AZD1222 vaccination. This receptor was obtained from an adult in good health. This rearrangement joins TRBV11-2 to TRBJ2-3; 10 positions match TRBD2. DNA for the CDR3: TGTGCCAGCAGCCCTAGCGGGGGAGGCACAGATACGCAGTATTTT. It is translated as CASSPSGGGTDTQYF.